The 2 T cell receptor beta chains below all came from one sample that was sequenced in a study of graft-versus-host responses after intestinal transplantation. The antigens for these receptors are not known. TCRdb keeps only in-frame clones here, not all; method: immunoSEQ multiplex PCR. The table records more than 70,000 clones, about four fifths of them present only once. The specimen comprised unstimulated CD4+ T cells sorted from spleen or lymph node cells, sampled before intestinal transplant. Source of these receptors: a human donor who received an intestinal transplant.

The chain has TRBV2 and TRBJ2-2; 7 nucleotides line up with TRBD1. With 5 bases clipped from V and 1 base from J, the junction kept 7 bases outside the gene matches. Germline CDR1 is SNHLY and CDR2 is FYNNEI. This CDR3 contains 16 residues. As DNA, the CDR3 is TGTGCCAGCAGTCCCCAGGGACAGCAGAACACCGGGGAGCTGTTTTTT. Protein: CASSPQGQQNTGELFF.

The V call is TRBV29-1, the J call TRBJ2-7; 7 bases fit TRBD2. Germline V gives CDR1 SQVTM, CDR2 ANQGSEA. J was trimmed by 4 bases and V by 6 bases; bases with no gene match: 12. The CDR3 loop spans 14 amino acids. CDR3 sequence: CSVLEVGGSYEQYF. As DNA, the CDR3 is TGCAGCGTCCTTGAGGTGGGGGGGTCGTACGAGCAGTACTTC.